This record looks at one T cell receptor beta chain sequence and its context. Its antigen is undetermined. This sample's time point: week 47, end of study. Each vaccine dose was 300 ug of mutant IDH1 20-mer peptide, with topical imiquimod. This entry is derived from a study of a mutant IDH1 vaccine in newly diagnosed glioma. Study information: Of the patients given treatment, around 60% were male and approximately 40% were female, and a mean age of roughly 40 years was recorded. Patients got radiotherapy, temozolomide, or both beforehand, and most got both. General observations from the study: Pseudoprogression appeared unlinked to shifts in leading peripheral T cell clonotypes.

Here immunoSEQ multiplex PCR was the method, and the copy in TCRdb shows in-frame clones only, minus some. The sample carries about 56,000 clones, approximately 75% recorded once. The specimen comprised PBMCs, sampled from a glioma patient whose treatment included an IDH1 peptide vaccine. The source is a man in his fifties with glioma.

CDR3 in amino acids: CASSGSTGGRTGELFF. The CDR3 bases are TGTGCCAGCAGCGGATCTACAGGGGGACGTACCGGGGAGCTGTTTTTT. This chain uses TRBV9 with TRBJ2-2, with 8 bases that match TRBD1. The V gene end was trimmed by 3 bases and the J gene end by 5 bases; junction bases not matched to a gene: 9. The germline CDR1 and CDR2 sequences are SGDLS and YYNGEE. There are 16 residues in the CDR3.